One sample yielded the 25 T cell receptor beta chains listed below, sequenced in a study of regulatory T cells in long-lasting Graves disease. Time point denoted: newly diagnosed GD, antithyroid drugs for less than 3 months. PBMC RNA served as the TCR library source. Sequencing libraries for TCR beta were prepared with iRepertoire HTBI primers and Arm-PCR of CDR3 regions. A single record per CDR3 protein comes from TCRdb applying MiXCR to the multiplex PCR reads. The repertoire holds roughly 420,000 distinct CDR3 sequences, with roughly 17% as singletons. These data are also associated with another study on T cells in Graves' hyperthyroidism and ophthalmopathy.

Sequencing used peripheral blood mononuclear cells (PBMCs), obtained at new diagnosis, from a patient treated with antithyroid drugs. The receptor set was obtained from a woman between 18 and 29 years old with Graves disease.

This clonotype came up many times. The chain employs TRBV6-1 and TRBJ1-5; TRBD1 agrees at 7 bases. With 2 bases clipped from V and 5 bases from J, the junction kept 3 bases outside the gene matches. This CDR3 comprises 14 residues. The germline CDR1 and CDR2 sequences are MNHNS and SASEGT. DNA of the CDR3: TGTGCCAGCAGTGAATTACAGGGGTATCAGCCCCAGCATTTT. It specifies CASSELQGYQPQHF.

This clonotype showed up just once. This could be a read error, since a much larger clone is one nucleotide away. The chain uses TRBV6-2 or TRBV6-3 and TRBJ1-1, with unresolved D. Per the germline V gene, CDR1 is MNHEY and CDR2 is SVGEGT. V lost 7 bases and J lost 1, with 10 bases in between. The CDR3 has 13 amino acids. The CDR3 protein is CASTTSRNTEAFF. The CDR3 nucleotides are TGTGCCAGCACCACGAGCAGGAACACTGAAGCTTTCTTT.

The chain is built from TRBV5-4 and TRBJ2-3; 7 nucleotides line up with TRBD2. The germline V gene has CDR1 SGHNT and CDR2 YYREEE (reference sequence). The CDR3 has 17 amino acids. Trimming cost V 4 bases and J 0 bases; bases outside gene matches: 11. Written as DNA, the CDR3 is TGTGCCAGCAGCCCCCGGACATTAGCGGGTAGCACAGATACGCAGTATTTT. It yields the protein CASSPRTLAGSTDTQYF.

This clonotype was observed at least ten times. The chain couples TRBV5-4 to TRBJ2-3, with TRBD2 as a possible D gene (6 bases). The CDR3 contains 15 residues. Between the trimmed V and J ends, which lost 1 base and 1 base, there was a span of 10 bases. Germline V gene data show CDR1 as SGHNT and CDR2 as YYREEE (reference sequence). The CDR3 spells CASSLSSGRTDTQYF. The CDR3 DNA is TGTGCCAGCAGCTTGAGTAGCGGCCGCACAGATACGCAGTATTTT.

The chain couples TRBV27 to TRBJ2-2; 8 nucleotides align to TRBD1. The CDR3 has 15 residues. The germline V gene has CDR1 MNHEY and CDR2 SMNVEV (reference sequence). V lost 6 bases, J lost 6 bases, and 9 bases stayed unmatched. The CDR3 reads CASRETPRGPGELFF. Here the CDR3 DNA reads TGTGCCAGCAGAGAAACCCCCAGGGGGCCCGGGGAGCTGTTTTTT.

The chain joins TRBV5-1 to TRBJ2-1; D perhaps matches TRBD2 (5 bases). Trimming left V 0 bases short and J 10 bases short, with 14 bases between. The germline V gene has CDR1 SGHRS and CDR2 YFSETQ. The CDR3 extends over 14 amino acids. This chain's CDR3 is CASSLGAGDYEQFF. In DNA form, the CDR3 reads TGCGCCAGCAGCTTGGGCGCAGGAGACTACGAGCAGTTCTTC.

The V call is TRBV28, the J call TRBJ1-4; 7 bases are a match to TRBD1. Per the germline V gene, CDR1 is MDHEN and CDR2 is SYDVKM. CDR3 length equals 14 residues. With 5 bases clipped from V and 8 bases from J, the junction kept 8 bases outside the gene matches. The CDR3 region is CASSPSQGGEKLFF. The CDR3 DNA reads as TGTGCCAGCAGTCCGTCCCAGGGGGGGGAAAAACTGTTTTTT. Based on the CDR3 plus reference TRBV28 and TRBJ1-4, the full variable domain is DVKVTQSSRYLVKRTGEKVFLECVQDMDHENMFWYRQDPGLGLRLIYFSYDVKMKEKGDIPEGYSVSREKKERFSLILESASTNQTSMYLCASSPSQGGEKLFFGSGTQLSVL.

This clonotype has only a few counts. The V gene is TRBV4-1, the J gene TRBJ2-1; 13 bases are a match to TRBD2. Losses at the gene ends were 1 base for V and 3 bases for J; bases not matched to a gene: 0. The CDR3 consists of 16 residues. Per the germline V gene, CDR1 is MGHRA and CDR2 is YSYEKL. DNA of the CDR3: TGCGCCAGCAGCCAAGGACTAGCGGGAGGCTACAATGAGCAGTTCTTC. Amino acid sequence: CASSQGLAGGYNEQFF.

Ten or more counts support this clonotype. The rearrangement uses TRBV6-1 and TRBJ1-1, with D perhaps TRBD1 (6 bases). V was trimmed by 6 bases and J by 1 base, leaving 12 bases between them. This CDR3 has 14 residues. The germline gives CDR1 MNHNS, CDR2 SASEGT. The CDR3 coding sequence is TGTGCCAGCAGCCTCGGGACATCGAACACTGAAGCTTTCTTT. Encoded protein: CASSLGTSNTEAFF.

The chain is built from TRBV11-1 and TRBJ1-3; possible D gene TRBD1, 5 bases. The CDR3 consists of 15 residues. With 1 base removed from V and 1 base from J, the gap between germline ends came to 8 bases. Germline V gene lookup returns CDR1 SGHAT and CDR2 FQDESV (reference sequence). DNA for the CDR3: TGTGCCAGCAGCTTAGAGGGACGATCTGGAAACACCATATATTTT. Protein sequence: CASSLEGRSGNTIYF.

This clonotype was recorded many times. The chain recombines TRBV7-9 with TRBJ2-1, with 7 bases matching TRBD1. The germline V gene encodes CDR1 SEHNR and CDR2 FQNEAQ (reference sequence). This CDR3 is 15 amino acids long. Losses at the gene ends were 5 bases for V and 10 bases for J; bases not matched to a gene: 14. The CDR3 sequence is CASSPQRTGAREQFF. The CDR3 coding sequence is TGTGCCAGCAGCCCGCAGCGGACAGGAGCCCGGGAGCAGTTCTTC.

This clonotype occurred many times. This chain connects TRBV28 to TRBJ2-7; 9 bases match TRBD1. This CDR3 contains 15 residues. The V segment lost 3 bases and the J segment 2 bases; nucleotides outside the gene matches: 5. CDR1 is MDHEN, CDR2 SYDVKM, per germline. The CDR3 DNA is TGTGCCAGCAGTTTTACGGGACAGGGTGCCTACGAGCAGTACTTC. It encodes CASSFTGQGAYEQYF.

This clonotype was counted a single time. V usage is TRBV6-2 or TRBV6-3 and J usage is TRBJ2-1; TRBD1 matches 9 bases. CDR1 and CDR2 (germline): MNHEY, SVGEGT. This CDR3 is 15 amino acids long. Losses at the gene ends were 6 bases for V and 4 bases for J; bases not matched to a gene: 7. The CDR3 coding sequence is TGTGCCAGCAGCTACAGGGACAGGGTTTACAATGAGCAGTTCTTC. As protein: CASSYRDRVYNEQFF.

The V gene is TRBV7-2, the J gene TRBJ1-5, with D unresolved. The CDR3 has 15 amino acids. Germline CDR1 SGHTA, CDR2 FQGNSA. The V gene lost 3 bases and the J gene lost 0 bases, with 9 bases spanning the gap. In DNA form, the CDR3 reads TGTGCCAGCAGCTTGCTTGGGTATAGCAATCAGCCCCAGCATTTT. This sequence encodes CASSLLGYSNQPQHF.

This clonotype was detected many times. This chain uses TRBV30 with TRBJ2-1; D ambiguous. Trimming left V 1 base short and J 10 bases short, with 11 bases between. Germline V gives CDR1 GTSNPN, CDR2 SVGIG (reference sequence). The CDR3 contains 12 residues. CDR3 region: CAWSDWANEQFF. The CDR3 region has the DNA TGTGCCTGGAGTGATTGGGCGAACGAGCAGTTCTTC.

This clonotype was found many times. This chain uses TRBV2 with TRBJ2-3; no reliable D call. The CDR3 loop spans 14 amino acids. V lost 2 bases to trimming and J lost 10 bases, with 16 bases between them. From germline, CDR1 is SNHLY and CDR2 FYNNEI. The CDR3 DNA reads TGTGCCAGCAGTGAATGGGCAGCCAGTGCGGCGCAGTATTTT. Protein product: CASSEWAASAAQYF.

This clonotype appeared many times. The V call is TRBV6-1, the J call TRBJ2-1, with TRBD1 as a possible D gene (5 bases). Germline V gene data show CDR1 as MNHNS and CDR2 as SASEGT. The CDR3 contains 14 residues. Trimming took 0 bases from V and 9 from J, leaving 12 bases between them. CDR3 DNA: TGTGCCAGCAGTGAAGCGCTGTTGACAGCTGAGCAGTTCTTC. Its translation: CASSEALLTAEQFF.

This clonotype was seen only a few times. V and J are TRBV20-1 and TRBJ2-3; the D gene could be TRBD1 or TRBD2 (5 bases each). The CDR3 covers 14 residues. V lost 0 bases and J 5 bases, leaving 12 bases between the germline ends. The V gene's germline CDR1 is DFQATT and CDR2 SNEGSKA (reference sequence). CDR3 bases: TGCAGTGCTAGAGATCTGGGGGAAATAGATACGCAGTATTTT. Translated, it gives CSARDLGEIDTQYF.

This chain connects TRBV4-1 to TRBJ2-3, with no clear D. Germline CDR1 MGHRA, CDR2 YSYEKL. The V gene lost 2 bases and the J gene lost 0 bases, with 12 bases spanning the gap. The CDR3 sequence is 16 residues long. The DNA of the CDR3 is TGCGCCAGCAGCCAACGTAATCGCGGTAGCACAGATACGCAGTATTTT. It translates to CASSQRNRGSTDTQYF.

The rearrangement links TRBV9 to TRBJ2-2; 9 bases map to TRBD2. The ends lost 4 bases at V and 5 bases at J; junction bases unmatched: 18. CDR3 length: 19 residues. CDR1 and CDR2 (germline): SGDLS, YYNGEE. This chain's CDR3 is CASSYRGILEAGGTGELFF. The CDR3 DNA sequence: TGTGCCAGCAGCTACAGGGGTATACTGGAAGCGGGAGGTACCGGGGAGCTGTTTTTT.

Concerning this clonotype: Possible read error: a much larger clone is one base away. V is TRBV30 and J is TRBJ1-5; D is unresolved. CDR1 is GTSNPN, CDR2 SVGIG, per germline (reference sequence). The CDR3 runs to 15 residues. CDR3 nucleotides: TGTGCCCGGAGTGTAGGTGGCAGCTCTAATCAGCCCCAGCATTTT. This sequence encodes CARSVGGSSNQPQHF.

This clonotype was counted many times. CDR3 region: CASSLATHTEAFF. CDR3 DNA sequence: TGTGCCAGCAGCTTGGCCACTCACACTGAAGCTTTCTTT. The chain carries TRBV7-3 and TRBJ1-1; no clear D gene. Germline CDR1 is SGHTA and CDR2 is FQGTGA. The CDR3 sequence is 13 residues long. The germline V and J ends were trimmed by 3 bases and 3 bases, with 8 bases remaining between them.

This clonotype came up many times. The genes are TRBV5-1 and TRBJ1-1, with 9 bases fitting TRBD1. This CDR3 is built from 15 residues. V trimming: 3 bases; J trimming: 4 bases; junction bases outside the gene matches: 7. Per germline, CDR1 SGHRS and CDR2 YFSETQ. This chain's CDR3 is CASSSQQGASTEAFF. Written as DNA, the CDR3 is TGCGCCAGCAGCTCCCAACAGGGGGCATCCACTGAAGCTTTCTTT.

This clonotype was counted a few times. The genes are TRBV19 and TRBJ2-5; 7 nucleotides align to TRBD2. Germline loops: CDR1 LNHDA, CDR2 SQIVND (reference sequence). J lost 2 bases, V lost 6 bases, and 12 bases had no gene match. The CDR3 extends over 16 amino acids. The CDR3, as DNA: TGTGCCAGTAGCCCCCACGGGGGAGGGGTACAAGAGACCCAGTACTTC. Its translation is CASSPHGGGVQETQYF.

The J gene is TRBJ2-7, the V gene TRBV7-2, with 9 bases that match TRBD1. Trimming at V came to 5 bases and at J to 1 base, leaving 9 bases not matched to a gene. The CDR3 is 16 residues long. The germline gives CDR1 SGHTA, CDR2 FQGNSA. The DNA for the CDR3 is TGTGCCAGCAGCCCCGGGACAGGGATATTGTCCTACGAGCAGTACTTC. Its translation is CASSPGTGILSYEQYF.